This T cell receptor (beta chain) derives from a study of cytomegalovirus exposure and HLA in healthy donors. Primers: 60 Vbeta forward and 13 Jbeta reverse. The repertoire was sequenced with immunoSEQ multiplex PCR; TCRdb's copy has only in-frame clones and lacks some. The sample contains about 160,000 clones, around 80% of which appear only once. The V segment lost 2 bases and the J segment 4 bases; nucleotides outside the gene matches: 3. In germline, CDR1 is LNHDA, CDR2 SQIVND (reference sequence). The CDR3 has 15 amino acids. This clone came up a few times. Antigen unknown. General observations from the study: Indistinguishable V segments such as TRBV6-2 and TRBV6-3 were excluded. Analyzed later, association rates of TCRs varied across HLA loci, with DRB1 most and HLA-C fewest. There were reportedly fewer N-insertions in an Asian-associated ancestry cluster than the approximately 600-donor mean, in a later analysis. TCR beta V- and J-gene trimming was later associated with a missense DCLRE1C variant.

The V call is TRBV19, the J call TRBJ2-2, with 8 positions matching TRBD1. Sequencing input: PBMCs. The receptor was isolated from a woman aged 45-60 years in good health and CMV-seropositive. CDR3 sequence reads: CASSIHDRGTGELFF. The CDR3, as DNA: TGTGCCAGTAGTATACACGACAGGGGCACCGGGGAGCTGTTTTTT.